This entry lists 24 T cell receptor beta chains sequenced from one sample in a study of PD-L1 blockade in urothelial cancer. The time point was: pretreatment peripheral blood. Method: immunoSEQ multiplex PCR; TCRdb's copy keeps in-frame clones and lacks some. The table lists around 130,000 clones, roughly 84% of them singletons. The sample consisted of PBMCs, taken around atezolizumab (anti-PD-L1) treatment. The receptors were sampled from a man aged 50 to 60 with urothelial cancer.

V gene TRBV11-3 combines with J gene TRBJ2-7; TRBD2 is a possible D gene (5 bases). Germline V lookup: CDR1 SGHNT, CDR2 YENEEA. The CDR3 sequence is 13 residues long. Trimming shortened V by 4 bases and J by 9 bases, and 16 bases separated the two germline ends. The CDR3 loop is CASSSNRESGQYF. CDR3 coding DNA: TGTGCCAGCAGCTCGAACCGGGAAAGCGGGCAGTACTTC.

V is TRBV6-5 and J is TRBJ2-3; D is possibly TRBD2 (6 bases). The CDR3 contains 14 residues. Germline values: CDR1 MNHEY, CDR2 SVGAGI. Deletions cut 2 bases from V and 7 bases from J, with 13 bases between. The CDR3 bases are TGTGCCAGCAGTTACGCCGGGAGTGGGAATACGCAGTATTTT. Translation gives CASSYAGSGNTQYF.

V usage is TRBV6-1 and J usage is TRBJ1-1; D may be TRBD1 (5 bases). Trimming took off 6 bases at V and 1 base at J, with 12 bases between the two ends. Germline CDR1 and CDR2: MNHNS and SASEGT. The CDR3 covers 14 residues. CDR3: CASSLGHKNTEAFF. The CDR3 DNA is TGTGCCAGCAGCCTTGGACATAAGAACACTGAAGCTTTCTTT.

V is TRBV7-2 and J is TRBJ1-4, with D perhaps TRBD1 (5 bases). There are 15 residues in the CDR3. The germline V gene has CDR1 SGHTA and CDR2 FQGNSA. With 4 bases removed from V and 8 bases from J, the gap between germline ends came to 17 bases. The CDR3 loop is CASSWSPGRDEKLFF. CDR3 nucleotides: TGTGCCAGCAGCTGGTCCCCCGGGAGGGACGAAAAACTGTTTTTT.

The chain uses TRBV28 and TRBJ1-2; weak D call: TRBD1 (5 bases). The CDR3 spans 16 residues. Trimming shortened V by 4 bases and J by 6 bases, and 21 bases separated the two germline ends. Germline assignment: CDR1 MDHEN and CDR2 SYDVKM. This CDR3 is CASSSIGRGRENGYTF. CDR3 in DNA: TGTGCCAGCAGTTCAATCGGGAGGGGACGGGAGAATGGCTACACCTTC.

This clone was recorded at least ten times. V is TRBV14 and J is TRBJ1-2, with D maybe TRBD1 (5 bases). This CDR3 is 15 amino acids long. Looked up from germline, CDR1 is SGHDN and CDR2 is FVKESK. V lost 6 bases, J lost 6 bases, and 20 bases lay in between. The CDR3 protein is CASSPLTGVVDGYTF. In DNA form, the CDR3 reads TGTGCCAGCAGTCCTCTCACGGGGGTCGTTGATGGCTACACCTTC.

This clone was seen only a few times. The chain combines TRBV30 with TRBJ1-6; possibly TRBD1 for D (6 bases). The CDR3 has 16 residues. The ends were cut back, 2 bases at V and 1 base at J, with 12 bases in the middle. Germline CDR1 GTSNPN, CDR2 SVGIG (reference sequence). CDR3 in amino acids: CAWSRGRISYNSPLHF. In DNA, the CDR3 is TGTGCCTGGAGTAGGGGGAGAATATCCTATAATTCACCCCTCCACTTT.

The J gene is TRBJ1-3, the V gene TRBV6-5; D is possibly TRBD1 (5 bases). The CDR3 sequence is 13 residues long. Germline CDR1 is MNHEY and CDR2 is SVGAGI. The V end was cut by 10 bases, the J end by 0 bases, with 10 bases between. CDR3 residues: CATTGLSGNTIYF. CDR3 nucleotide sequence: TGTGCCACCACGGGACTCTCTGGAAACACCATATATTTT.

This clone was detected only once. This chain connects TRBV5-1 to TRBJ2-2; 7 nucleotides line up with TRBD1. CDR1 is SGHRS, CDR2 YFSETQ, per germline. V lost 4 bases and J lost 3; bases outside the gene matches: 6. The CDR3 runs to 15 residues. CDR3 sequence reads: CASSDRQGHTGELFF. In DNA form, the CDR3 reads TGCGCCAGCAGCGACCGACAGGGTCACACCGGGGAGCTGTTTTTT. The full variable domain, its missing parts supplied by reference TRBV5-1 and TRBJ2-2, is KAGVTQTPRYLIKTRGQQVTLSCSPISGHRSVSWYQQTPGQGLQFLFEYFSETQRNKGNFPGRFSGRQFSNSRSEMNVSTLELGDSALYLCASSDRQGHTGELFFGEGSRLTVL.

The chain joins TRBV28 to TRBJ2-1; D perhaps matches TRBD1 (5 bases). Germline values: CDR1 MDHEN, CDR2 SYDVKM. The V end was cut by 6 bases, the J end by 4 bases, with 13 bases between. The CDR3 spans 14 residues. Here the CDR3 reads CASSRTRTYNEQFF. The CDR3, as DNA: TGTGCCAGCAGCCGGACACGCACTTACAATGAGCAGTTCTTC.

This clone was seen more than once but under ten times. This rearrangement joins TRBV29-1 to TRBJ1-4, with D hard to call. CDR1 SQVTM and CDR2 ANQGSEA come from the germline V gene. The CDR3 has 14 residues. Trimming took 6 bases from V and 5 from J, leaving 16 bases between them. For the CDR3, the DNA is TGCAGCGTAAAAACCACGCGTTCAAATGAAAAACTGTTTTTT. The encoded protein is CSVKTTRSNEKLFF. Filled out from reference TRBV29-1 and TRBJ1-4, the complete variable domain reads SAVISQKPSRDICQRGTSLTIQCQVDSQVTMMFWYRQQPGQSLTLIATANQGSEATYESGFVIDKFPISRPNLTFSTLTVSNMSPEDSSIYLCSVKTTRSNEKLFFGSGTQLSVL.

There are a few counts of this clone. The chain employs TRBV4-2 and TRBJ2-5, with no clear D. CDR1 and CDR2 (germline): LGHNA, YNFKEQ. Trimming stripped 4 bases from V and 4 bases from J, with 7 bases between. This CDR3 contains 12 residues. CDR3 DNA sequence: TGTGCCAGCAGCCGGGCCGGAGAGACCCAGTACTTC. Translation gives CASSRAGETQYF.

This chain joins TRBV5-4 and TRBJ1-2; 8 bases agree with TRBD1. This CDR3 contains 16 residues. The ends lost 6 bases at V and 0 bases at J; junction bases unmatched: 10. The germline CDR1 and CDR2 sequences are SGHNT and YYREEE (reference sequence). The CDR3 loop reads CASTGQGGVPNYGYTF. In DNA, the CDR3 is TGTGCCAGCACCGGACAGGGAGGAGTTCCTAACTATGGCTACACCTTC.

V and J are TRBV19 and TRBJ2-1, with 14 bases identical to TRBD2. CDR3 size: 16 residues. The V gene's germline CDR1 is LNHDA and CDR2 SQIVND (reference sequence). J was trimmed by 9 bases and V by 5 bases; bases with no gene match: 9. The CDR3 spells CASSPGLAGVWGEQFF. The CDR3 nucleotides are TGTGCCAGTAGTCCGGGACTAGCGGGAGTTTGGGGTGAGCAGTTCTTC. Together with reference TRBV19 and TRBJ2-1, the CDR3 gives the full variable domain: DGGITQSPKYLFRKEGQNVTLSCEQNLNHDAMYWYRQDPGQGLRLIYYSQIVNDFQKGDIAEGYSVSREKKESFPLTVTSAQKNPTAFYLCASSPGLAGVWGEQFFGPGTRLTVL.

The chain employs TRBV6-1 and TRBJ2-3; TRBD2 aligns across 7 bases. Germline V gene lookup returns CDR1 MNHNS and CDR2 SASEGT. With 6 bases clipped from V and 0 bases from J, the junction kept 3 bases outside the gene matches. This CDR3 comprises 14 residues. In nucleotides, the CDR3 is TGTGCCAGCAGCCCGGGACTAAGCACAGATACGCAGTATTTT. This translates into CASSPGLSTDTQYF.

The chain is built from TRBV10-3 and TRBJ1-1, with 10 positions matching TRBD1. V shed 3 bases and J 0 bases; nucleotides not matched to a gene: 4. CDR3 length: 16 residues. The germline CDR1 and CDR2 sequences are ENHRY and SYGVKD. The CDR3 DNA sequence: TGTGCCATCAGTGAATTGGGACAGGGGATGAACACTGAAGCTTTCTTT. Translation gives CAISELGQGMNTEAFF.

In DNA, the CDR3 is TGCGCCAGCAGCTTGGAGGGACAGGGTAATGAAAAACTGTTTTTT. It is translated as CASSLEGQGNEKLFF. The V gene is TRBV5-1, the J gene TRBJ1-4, with 9 positions matching TRBD1. V dropped 0 bases and J dropped 4; count of bases not matched to a gene: 1. In germline, CDR1 is SGHRS, CDR2 YFSETQ. This CDR3 comprises 15 residues.

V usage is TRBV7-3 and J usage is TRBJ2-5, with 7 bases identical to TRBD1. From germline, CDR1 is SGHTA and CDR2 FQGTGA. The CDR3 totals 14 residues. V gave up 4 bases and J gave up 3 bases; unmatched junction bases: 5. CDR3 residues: CASSSGTVKETQYF. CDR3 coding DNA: TGTGCCAGCAGCTCGGGGACAGTAAAAGAGACCCAGTACTTC. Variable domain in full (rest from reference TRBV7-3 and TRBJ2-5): GAGVSQTPSNKVTEKGKYVELRCDPISGHTALYWYRQSLGQGPEFLIYFQGTGAADDSGLPNDRFFAVRPEGSVSTLKIQRTERGDSAVYLCASSSGTVKETQYFGPGTRLLVL.

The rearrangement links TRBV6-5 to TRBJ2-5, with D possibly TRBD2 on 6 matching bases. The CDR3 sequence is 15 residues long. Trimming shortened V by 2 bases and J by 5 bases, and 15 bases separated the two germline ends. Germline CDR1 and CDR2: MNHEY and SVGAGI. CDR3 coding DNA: TGTGCCAGCAGTTACGCTAGCGTTCCGCGGGAGACCCAGTACTTC. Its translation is CASSYASVPRETQYF.

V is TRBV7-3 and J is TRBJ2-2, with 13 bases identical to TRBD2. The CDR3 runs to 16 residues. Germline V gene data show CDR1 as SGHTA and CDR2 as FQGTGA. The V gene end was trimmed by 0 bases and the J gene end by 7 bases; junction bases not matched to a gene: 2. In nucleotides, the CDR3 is TGTGCCAGCAGCTTAACTGGACTAGCGGGAGTCGGGGAGCTGTTTTTT. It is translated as CASSLTGLAGVGELFF.

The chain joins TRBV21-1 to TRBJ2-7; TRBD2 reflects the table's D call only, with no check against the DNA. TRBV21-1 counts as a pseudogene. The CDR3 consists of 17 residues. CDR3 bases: TGTGCCAGCAGCACCCCTTCCGGCGGGCCCAGCTCCTACGAGCAGTACTTC. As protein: CASSTPSGGPSSYEQYF.

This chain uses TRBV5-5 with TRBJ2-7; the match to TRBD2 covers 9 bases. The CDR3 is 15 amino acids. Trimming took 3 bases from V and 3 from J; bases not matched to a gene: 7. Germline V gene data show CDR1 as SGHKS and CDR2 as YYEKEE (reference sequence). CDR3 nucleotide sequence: TGTGCCAGCAGCTCGACTAGCGGAACGATCTACGAGCAGTACTTC. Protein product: CASSSTSGTIYEQYF.

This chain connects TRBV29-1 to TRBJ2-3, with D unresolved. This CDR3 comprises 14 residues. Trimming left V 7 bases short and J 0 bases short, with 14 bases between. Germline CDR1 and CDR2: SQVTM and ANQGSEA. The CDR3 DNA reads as TGCAGCGCTGCCGTGGCAGGTAGCACAGATACGCAGTATTTT. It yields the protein CSAAVAGSTDTQYF.

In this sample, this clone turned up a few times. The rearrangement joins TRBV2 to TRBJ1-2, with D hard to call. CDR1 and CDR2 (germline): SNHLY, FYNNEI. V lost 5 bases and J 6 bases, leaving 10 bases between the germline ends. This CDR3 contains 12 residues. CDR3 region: CASSPGVNGYTF. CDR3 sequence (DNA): TGTGCCAGCAGTCCCGGTGTGAATGGCTACACCTTC.